These 9 T cell receptor beta chains were all obtained from the same sample, sequenced in a study of Ad26.COV2.S vaccination and SARS-CoV-2 variants. The treatment here: some 20 received Ad26.COV2.S at low or high dose, single or two shots; 5 received placebo; per-sample allocation not given. Sample collection was performed on day 63 after the first vaccine or placebo injection. Data came from immunoSEQ multiplex PCR; TCRdb stores just in-frame clones and leaves some out. The data show 400,000 to 450,000 clones, 75% to 95% seen once. The sequenced sample was peripheral blood, obtained in a trial of Ad26.COV2.S vaccine versus placebo. These receptors were collected from a person aged 18-65 years who received the Ad26.COV2.S COVID-19 vaccine or a placebo.

The V call is TRBV9, the J call TRBJ2-7, with D maybe TRBD2 (6 bases). The V gene lost 4 bases and the J gene lost 2 bases, with 13 bases spanning the gap. From germline, CDR1 is SGDLS and CDR2 YYNGEE. This CDR3 comprises 14 residues. CDR3 nucleotides: TGTGCCAGCAGCCCAACGGGGGTGGCCTACGAGCAGTACTTC. Translation gives CASSPTGVAYEQYF.

The V gene is TRBV18, the J gene TRBJ2-7; TRBD1 is a possible D gene (6 bases). This CDR3 spans 14 amino acids. Germline assignment: CDR1 KGHSH and CDR2 LQKENI. V lost 1 base and J lost 2, with 9 bases in between. CDR3 amino acids: CASSPLWTAYEQYF. The DNA for the CDR3 is TGTGCCAGCTCACCACTCTGGACAGCCTACGAGCAGTACTTC.

This chain joins TRBV27 and TRBJ2-7; 9 nucleotides align to TRBD1. V lost 5 bases to trimming and J lost 4 bases; unmatched junction nucleotides: 9. Germline V gene sequence: CDR1 MNHEY, CDR2 SMNVEV (reference sequence). CDR3 length: 15 residues. In DNA, the CDR3 is TGTGCCAGCAGTATGACCGGGACAGGGAGTTACGAGCAGTACTTC. This encodes CASSMTGTGSYEQYF.

This CDR3 is CATGQDRSYSNQPQHF. In DNA form, the CDR3 reads TGTGCCACCGGTCAAGACCGATCCTATAGCAATCAGCCCCAGCATTTT. The chain carries TRBV28 and TRBJ1-5, with D hard to call. The germline gives CDR1 MDHEN, CDR2 SYDVKM. The length of the CDR3 is 16 residues. V was shortened by 10 bases and J by 0 bases, with 19 bases between the two germline ends.

As regards this clone: Other nucleotide sequences from this sample produce the same CDR3. This rearrangement joins TRBV30 to TRBJ2-5, with unresolved D. CDR3 length: 11 amino acids. Looked up from germline, CDR1 is GTSNPN and CDR2 is SVGIG (reference sequence). Trimming removed 0 bases from V and 5 bases from J, with 4 bases in between. The DNA for the CDR3 is TGTGCCTGGAGTGTACGTGAGACCCAGTACTTC. This codes for CAWSVRETQYF.

The CDR3 protein is CASSSKGQGGEKLFF. CDR3 coding DNA: TGTGCCAGCAGCTCTAAGGGACAGGGTGGTGAAAAACTGTTTTTT. This chain connects TRBV5-4 to TRBJ1-4; 9 nucleotides line up with TRBD1. Germline assignment: CDR1 SGHNT and CDR2 YYREEE (reference sequence). The CDR3 has 15 amino acids. Trimming cost V 3 bases and J 7 bases; bases outside gene matches: 7.

The chain recombines TRBV27 with TRBJ2-1, with D possibly matching TRBD2 (6 bases). Looked up from germline, CDR1 is MNHEY and CDR2 is SMNVEV (reference sequence). The CDR3 is made up of 15 amino acids. Deletions cut 3 bases from V and 3 bases from J, with 12 bases between. The CDR3 loop is CASSLGTPNYNEQFF. For the CDR3, the DNA is TGTGCCAGCAGTTTGGGGACTCCAAACTACAATGAGCAGTTCTTC.

The chain uses TRBV19 and TRBJ1-5; 7 bases are a match to TRBD1. CDR1 is LNHDA, CDR2 SQIVND, per germline (reference sequence). J was trimmed by 6 bases and V by 4 bases; bases with no gene match: 6. The CDR3 loop spans 14 amino acids. CDR3 in DNA: TGTGCCAGTAGTAACACCGGGACAGCTCAGCCCCAGCATTTT. Translating it yields CASSNTGTAQPQHF.

The chain is built from TRBV6-1 and TRBJ1-2; D remains unclear. V lost 2 bases to trimming and J lost 5 bases, with 18 bases between them. This CDR3 is 16 amino acids long. Germline CDR1 and CDR2: MNHNS and SASEGT. The chain's CDR3 is CASSEWVNPSGYGYTF. The CDR3 DNA is TGTGCCAGCAGTGAATGGGTCAATCCTTCGGGGTATGGCTACACCTTC.